This T cell receptor beta chain originates from a study of T cell changes during pregnancy in multiple sclerosis (dated by TCRdb to between 2017 and 2020). About the study as a whole: The study looked at changes in the T cell repertoire across pregnancy in women with multiple sclerosis.

Concerning this clone: Its antigen is not yet known. Within one base of it there is no much larger clone, and no base qualities were kept.

The library was generated by the immunoSEQ multiplex PCR assay. Here the immuneACCESS table is served through TCRdb, limited to in-frame sequences with V and J called. Missing clones are a known gap in these copies; in checked studies unresolved V genes cover under half, and the rest lacks a known reason. A total of approximately 48,000 clones appear in this sample, 94% of them only once. The top ten clones comprise just under 0.6% of the sample. The germline V gene encodes CDR1 MGHDK and CDR2 SYGVNS. Taken from cysteine to phenylalanine, the CDR3 has 15 residues. Kept here is only the CDR3 DNA, which spans 45 bases and is read in frame from base 1. Trimming removed 2 bases from V and 5 bases from J; the gene matches leave 3 bases unexplained.

The sequenced sample was CD4+ T cells from peripheral blood mononuclear cells, obtained in the second trimester of pregnancy. The source of this sequence is a female donor with multiple sclerosis, enrolled in a pregnancy study. The rearranged segments are TRBV25-1 and TRBJ2-5, and 12 junction bases match TRBD1. The sequenced DNA is TGTGCCAGCAGTGAAGGGGACAGGGGGCTGGAGACCCAGTACTTC. Its protein reads: CASSEGDRGLETQYF.